The 21 T cell receptor beta chains given below trace back to one sample, sequenced in a study of radiation and T cells in renal cell carcinoma. Time point here: blood 2 weeks post-SBRT. The treatment is: 15 Gy SBRT to primary tumor, nephrectomy 4 weeks later. TCRdb's table, derived via immunoSEQ multiplex PCR, lists solely in-frame clones and lacks some. The sample consists of about 150,000 clones, roughly 90% of them appearing once. Source: blood, taken from a patient whose treatment included radiotherapy and nephrectomy. The receptors were gathered from a woman in her forties or fifties with renal cell carcinoma.

This chain uses TRBV7-2 with TRBJ2-2, with 9 positions matching TRBD1. Trimming at V came to 2 bases and at J to 4 bases, leaving 14 bases not matched to a gene. Looked up from germline, CDR1 is SGHTA and CDR2 is FQGNSA. This CDR3 has 19 amino acids. The CDR3 DNA is TGTGCCAGCAGCTTAAACCCCAGAATCCGGGACAGGGTCACCGGGGAGCTGTTTTTT. Encoded protein: CASSLNPRIRDRVTGELFF.

The gene calls are TRBV19 and TRBJ2-7; maybe TRBD2 (5 bases). Trimming stripped 4 bases from V and 2 bases from J, with 12 bases between. Germline CDR1 reads LNHDA; CDR2 reads SQIVND (reference sequence). This CDR3 comprises 14 residues. CDR3 nucleotides: TGTGCCAGTAGTAAAGAACGGGGTCCCTACGAGCAGTACTTC. It codes for CASSKERGPYEQYF.

The J gene is TRBJ2-5, the V gene TRBV5-1, with 13 bases aligning to TRBD2. Germline V CDR1 and CDR2: SGHRS, YFSETQ. J gave up 5 bases and V 0 bases, and 4 bases lay outside the gene matches. There are 16 residues in the CDR3. The DNA for the CDR3 is TGCGCCAGCAGCTTGGAGGGACTAGCGGGGCGGGAGACCCAGTACTTC. This encodes CASSLEGLAGRETQYF.

The chain joins TRBV10-3 to TRBJ2-7, with a tentative D call TRBD1 (6 bases). The length of the CDR3 is 15 residues. The germline V gene encodes CDR1 ENHRY and CDR2 SYGVKD. V was pared by 0 bases and J by 1 base, with 10 bases between. DNA of the CDR3: TGTGCCATCAGTGAGTCGGACAGCCCATCCTACGAGCAGTACTTC. Protein product: CAISESDSPSYEQYF.

The chain has TRBV6-5 and TRBJ1-2; D gene unclear. V was pared by 4 bases and J by 8 bases, with 8 bases between. The germline V gene has CDR1 MNHEY and CDR2 SVGAGI. The CDR3 spans 11 residues. Here the CDR3 reads CASSSEQGYTF. The CDR3 DNA reads TGTGCCAGCAGTTCCGAGCAAGGCTACACCTTC.

This chain links TRBV7-2 with TRBJ2-5; 7 nucleotides line up with TRBD2. Germline loops: CDR1 SGHTA, CDR2 FQGNSA. The CDR3 runs to 16 residues. The V gene end was trimmed by 0 bases and the J gene end by 2 bases; junction bases not matched to a gene: 6. CDR3 sequence reads: CASSLASLAVQETQYF. The CDR3 DNA follows: TGTGCCAGCAGCTTAGCGTCTCTAGCGGTTCAAGAGACCCAGTACTTC.

The chain is built from TRBV5-8 and TRBJ1-1; TRBD1 might be the D (6 bases). V lost 0 bases, J lost 3 bases, and 15 bases lay in between. The CDR3 is 16 amino acids. Germline V lookup: CDR1 SGHTS, CDR2 YDEGEE. In nucleotides, the CDR3 is TGTGCCAGCAGCTTGGCGGTACAGGGATTATACACTGAAGCTTTCTTT. Translation: CASSLAVQGLYTEAFF.

The V gene is TRBV14, the J gene TRBJ1-2; D not certain. Germline CDR1 SGHDN, CDR2 FVKESK. This CDR3 has 14 residues. The germline V and J ends were trimmed by 0 bases and 5 bases, with 10 bases remaining between them. This CDR3 is CASSQDRGGYGYTF. The CDR3 DNA reads TGTGCCAGCAGCCAAGATCGGGGAGGTTATGGCTACACCTTC.

V gene TRBV7-8 combines with J gene TRBJ1-2, with 10 bases fitting TRBD1. The CDR3 consists of 14 residues. Trimming cost V 5 bases and J 5 bases; bases outside gene matches: 5. The V gene's germline CDR1 is SGHVS and CDR2 FQNEAQ. In DNA form, the CDR3 reads TGTGCCAGCAGCCGACGACAGGGGGCTTATGGCTACACCTTC. This sequence encodes CASSRRQGAYGYTF.

The gene calls are TRBV5-1 and TRBJ1-1; the D is unclear. The length of the CDR3 is 15 residues. CDR1 is SGHRS, CDR2 YFSETQ, per germline. V lost 4 bases and J 1 base, leaving 14 bases between the germline ends. The CDR3 sequence is CASSLERRGNTEAFF. For the CDR3, the DNA is TGCGCCAGCAGCCTAGAGCGGAGAGGGAACACTGAAGCTTTCTTT.

This clone was seen only once. The chain links TRBV2 to TRBJ2-1, with TRBD1 matching over 10 bases. V lost 6 bases, J lost 8 bases, and 7 bases stayed unmatched. The CDR3 has 14 amino acids. The germline gives CDR1 SNHLY, CDR2 FYNNEI. The CDR3 nucleotides read TGTGCCAGCAGATCCGGGACAGGGGAATATGAGCAGTTCTTC. As protein: CASRSGTGEYEQFF.

The table lists this clone with a count of one. This chain uses TRBV7-9 with TRBJ2-3, with D maybe TRBD2 (6 bases). Germline-derived CDR1 and CDR2 are SEHNR and FQNEAQ (reference sequence). The CDR3 runs to 12 residues. Deletions cut 5 bases from V and 14 bases from J, with 17 bases between. CDR3 in DNA: TGTGCCAGCAGCCAGGACCGGGGAGGAGGGTATTTT. It is translated as CASSQDRGGGYF.

The chain recombines TRBV5-4 with TRBJ2-3; 9 nucleotides align to TRBD2. There are 16 residues in the CDR3. Germline V gene sequence: CDR1 SGHNT, CDR2 YYREEE (reference sequence). V trimming: 6 bases; J trimming: 9 bases; junction bases outside the gene matches: 17. CDR3 protein: CASNLEVGGGAGTQYF. The CDR3, as DNA: TGTGCCAGCAACCTCGAGGTTGGCGGGGGGGCAGGGACGCAGTATTTT.

This chain links TRBV6-1 with TRBJ1-6; D remains unclear. The CDR3 is made up of 13 amino acids. Germline lookup yields CDR1 MNHNS and CDR2 SASEGT. V lost 3 bases and J lost 5, with 5 bases in between. The CDR3 nucleotides read TGTGCCAGCAGTGATCAGAATAATTCACCCCTCCACTTT. This gives the protein CASSDQNNSPLHF.

The chain joins TRBV6-5 to TRBJ1-2; TRBD1 matches at 8 bases. CDR3 length: 13 amino acids. J was trimmed by 7 bases and V by 3 bases; bases with no gene match: 4. Germline-derived CDR1 and CDR2 are MNHEY and SVGAGI. CDR3 amino acids: CASSYEGTGGYTF. In DNA, the CDR3 is TGTGCCAGCAGTTATGAGGGGACAGGTGGCTACACCTTC.

This sequence joins TRBV5-1 and TRBJ1-2; no reliable D call. Between the trimmed V and J ends, which lost 5 bases and 7 bases, there was a span of 18 bases. The CDR3 is 14 residues long. CDR1 SGHRS and CDR2 YFSETQ come from the germline V gene. CDR3 region: CASRPDNSGGGYTF. CDR3 coding DNA: TGCGCCAGCAGACCAGATAACTCTGGAGGTGGCTACACCTTC.

The chain carries TRBV7-9 and TRBJ1-6, with unresolved D. Germline loops: CDR1 SEHNR, CDR2 FQNEAQ (reference sequence). V was clipped by 3 bases and J by 7 bases, with 10 bases between them. This CDR3 is built from 14 residues. The chain's CDR3 is CASSLDGINSPLHF. CDR3 DNA sequence: TGTGCCAGCAGCTTGGACGGTATCAATTCACCCCTCCACTTT.

The genes are TRBV6-1 and TRBJ1-1, with D possibly being TRBD1 (5 bases). This CDR3 contains 14 residues. CDR1 MNHNS and CDR2 SASEGT come from the germline V gene. V was pared by 2 bases and J by 6 bases, with 13 bases between. In DNA, the CDR3 is TGTGCCAGCAGTGAACGGTCGGCGGGGGCTGAAGCTTTCTTT. The encoded protein is CASSERSAGAEAFF.

This rearrangement joins TRBV2 to TRBJ2-7, with TRBD1 matching 7 bases. This CDR3 spans 15 amino acids. V lost 1 base and J lost 4; bases outside the gene matches: 7. Germline V lookup: CDR1 SNHLY, CDR2 FYNNEI. Here the CDR3 reads CASSEVLTGHYEQYF. The CDR3 DNA sequence: TGTGCCAGCAGTGAAGTCCTGACAGGGCATTACGAGCAGTACTTC. Full variable domain (missing parts from reference TRBV2 and TRBJ2-7): EPEVTQTPSHQVTQMGQEVILRCVPISNHLYFYWYRQILGQKVEFLVSFYNNEISEKSEIFDDQFSVERPDGSNFTLKIRSTKLEDSAMYFCASSEVLTGHYEQYFGPGTRLTVT.

The genes are TRBV5-6 and TRBJ1-1, with TRBD1 matching 10 bases. Per the germline V gene, CDR1 is SGHDT and CDR2 is YYEEEE. The V segment lost 4 bases and the J segment 4 bases; nucleotides outside the gene matches: 7. CDR3 length: 15 amino acids. The chain's CDR3 is CASSRRDRGSTEAFF. CDR3 bases: TGTGCCAGCAGCAGACGGGACAGGGGTAGCACTGAAGCTTTCTTT.

The gene calls are TRBV19 and TRBJ2-7, with 11 bases lining up with TRBD1. Germline V CDR1 and CDR2: LNHDA, SQIVND (reference sequence). This CDR3 contains 13 residues. J lost 2 bases, V lost 10 bases, and 4 bases had no gene match. The CDR3 DNA reads TGTGCCACCCGGGACAGGGGGACCTACGAGCAGTACTTC. Amino acids: CATRDRGTYEQYF.